This TCR beta chain was sequenced in a study of graft-versus-host responses after intestinal transplantation. The wider study: Grafts that recipients had were multivisceral, liver-intestinal, or isolated intestinal transplants. The study gave all recipients anti-thymocyte globulin induction, then tacrolimus and steroids for 2 to 3 years.

Profiling relied on immunoSEQ multiplex PCR, and the TCRdb table lists in-frame clones only, not all of them. The sample has 88,000 or so clones, almost 90% seen once. About this clone itself: Its antigen is unknown.

The TCR was taken from a human donor who received an intestinal transplant. The sequencing here drew on unstimulated CD4+ T cells sorted from spleen or lymph node cells, taken before intestinal transplant.

The CDR3 is CASSPTDRGYSPLHF. Here the CDR3 DNA reads TGTGCCAGCTCACCGACCGACAGGGGCTATTCACCCCTCCACTTT. The chain has TRBV18 and TRBJ1-6; 8 positions match TRBD1. The CDR3 sequence is 15 residues long. Germline lookup yields CDR1 KGHSH and CDR2 LQKENI. The trim removed 3 bases at V and 8 bases at J, leaving 6 bases unmatched.